This TCR beta chain was documented in a study of cytomegalovirus exposure and HLA in healthy donors. A multiplex PCR was run with 60 Vbeta primers and 13 Jbeta primers. The data were produced by immunoSEQ multiplex PCR, yet TCRdb's version contains in-frame clones alone and is incomplete. Its clone listing holds roughly 200,000 clones. Unmatched junction bases numbered 10, after V lost 8 bases and J lost 6 bases. Germline CDR1 MNHEY, CDR2 SMNVEV (reference sequence). This CDR3 comprises 14 residues. The TCR originated in a man under 40 in good health and CMV-seronegative. Sequenced sample: PBMCs. The chain carries TRBV27 and TRBJ1-5, with 7 bases identical to TRBD1. The CDR3 here is CASGRLGGGQPQHF. For the CDR3, the DNA is TGTGCCAGCGGCCGGCTAGGGGGCGGTCAGCCCCAGCATTTT.